The source of this T cell receptor (beta chain) is a study of spatial heterogeneity in lung cancer. Study-wide points: It was found that expanded intratumoral alpha and beta TCR counts tracked tumor mutation counts.

MiXCR, applied by TCRdb to the 5' RACE reads, yields one record per CDR3 protein. The top ten clones hold around 35% of a sample with over 10,000 distinct CDR3 sequences, about 5% of them seen once. This clonotype was seen repeatedly, ten times or more. The antigen remains undetermined. Time point of the sample: sample taken at primary tumor resection. CDR3 size: 13 residues. Trimming shortened V by 3 bases and J by 2 bases, and 10 bases separated the two germline ends. Germline V gene data show CDR1 as DFQATT and CDR2 as SNEGSKA (reference sequence). Sequencing was performed on lung tumor tissue, taken at surgery. The J gene is TRBJ1-2, the V gene TRBV20-1; a possible D gene is TRBD1 (5 bases). The receptor's source is a male donor with early-stage non-small cell lung cancer. The CDR3 DNA reads as TGCAGTGCTAGTATGCAGGGAAACTATGGCTACACCTTC. Translated, it gives CSASMQGNYGYTF.